These 17 T cell receptor beta chains came from one sample sequenced in a study of cytomegalovirus exposure and HLA in healthy donors. Using immunoSEQ multiplex PCR, the repertoire was profiled, and TCRdb retains in-frame clones only, with some absent. The repertoire holds about 240,000 clones, with approximately 87% as singletons. The sequencing input was PBMCs. The receptor set was obtained from a man in his late teens or twenties in good health and CMV-seronegative.

The chain is built from TRBV28 and TRBJ2-7, with 7 bases fitting TRBD2. Germline values: CDR1 MDHEN, CDR2 SYDVKM. CDR3 size: 14 residues. V gave up 6 bases and J gave up 4 bases; unmatched junction bases: 9. This CDR3 reads CASSWGGWVYEQYF. The CDR3 DNA reads as TGTGCCAGCAGCTGGGGGGGATGGGTTTACGAGCAGTACTTC. Looking up the rest from reference TRBV28 and TRBJ2-7 gives the full variable domain: DVKVTQSSRYLVKRTGEKVFLECVQDMDHENMFWYRQDPGLGLRLIYFSYDVKMKEKGDIPEGYSVSREKKERFSLILESASTNQTSMYLCASSWGGWVYEQYFGPGTRLTVT.

V is TRBV30 and J is TRBJ2-5, with 9 bases aligning to TRBD1. Germline-derived CDR1 and CDR2 are GTSNPN and SVGIG (reference sequence). The CDR3 consists of 14 residues. V was clipped by 2 bases and J by 6 bases; unmatched bases: 7. In DNA form, the CDR3 reads TGTGCCTGGAGTCCGGGACAGGGTATGCAGACCCAGTACTTC. Its protein product is CAWSPGQGMQTQYF. The variable domain in full, completed from reference TRBV30 and TRBJ2-5, reads SQTIHQWPATLVQPVGSPLSLECTVEGTSNPNLYWYRQAAGRGLQLLFYSVGIGQISSEVPQNLSASRPQDRQFILSSKKLLLSDSGFYLCAWSPGQGMQTQYFGPGTRLLVL.

The rearrangement links TRBV30 to TRBJ2-5; D might be TRBD1 (6 bases). The CDR3 length is 13 residues. Between the trimmed V and J ends, which lost 4 bases and 4 bases, there was a span of 13 bases. From germline, CDR1 is GTSNPN and CDR2 SVGIG (reference sequence). This CDR3 reads CAWTGQLGETQYF. DNA of the CDR3: TGTGCCTGGACGGGACAATTGGGAGAGACCCAGTACTTC.

The J gene is TRBJ2-7, the V gene TRBV10-3; a possible D gene is TRBD1 (6 bases). Trimming took 3 bases from V and 2 from J, leaving 11 bases between them. CDR1 and CDR2 (germline): ENHRY, SYGVKD. CDR3 length equals 14 residues. The CDR3, as DNA: TGTGCCATCAGTGAATACCGGGACACCTACGAGCAGTACTTC. This codes for CAISEYRDTYEQYF.

Regarding this clone: This specimen includes other DNA sequences encoding the same CDR3. V gene TRBV28 combines with J gene TRBJ1-5; 7 bases are shared with TRBD1. V lost 2 bases and J lost 5; bases outside the gene matches: 3. Per the germline V gene, CDR1 is MDHEN and CDR2 is SYDVKM. The CDR3 sequence is 14 residues long. The CDR3 coding sequence is TGTGCCAGCAGTTTAAGGGGGCGTGATCAGCCCCAGCATTTT. Amino acids: CASSLRGRDQPQHF.

V usage is TRBV5-1 and J usage is TRBJ2-7; TRBD2 is a possible D gene (5 bases). The CDR3 consists of 14 residues. V was pared by 0 bases and J by 3 bases, with 10 bases between. Germline V gives CDR1 SGHRS, CDR2 YFSETQ. The CDR3 spells CASSLGTPHYEQYF. CDR3 bases: TGCGCCAGCAGCTTGGGGACTCCTCACTACGAGCAGTACTTC.

The rearrangement joins TRBV10-3 to TRBJ1-4; D may be TRBD1 (5 bases). V lost 0 bases and J 2 bases, leaving 19 bases between the germline ends. CDR1 ENHRY and CDR2 SYGVKD come from the germline V gene. The length of the CDR3 is 19 residues. CDR3 loop: CAISESAGIGRVTNEKLFF. CDR3 DNA: TGTGCCATCAGTGAGTCGGCAGGGATTGGAAGGGTCACTAATGAAAAACTGTTTTTT.

About this clone: The identical CDR3 is also encoded by other nucleotide sequences in the sample. This sequence joins TRBV27 and TRBJ2-7, with unresolved D. The CDR3 sequence is 13 residues long. Trimming took off 5 bases at V and 2 bases at J, with 10 bases between the two ends. Germline assignment: CDR1 MNHEY and CDR2 SMNVEV (reference sequence). For the CDR3, the DNA is TGTGCCAGCAGTCTTGGGCTGGCCTACGAGCAGTACTTC. Translating it yields CASSLGLAYEQYF.

The chain is built from TRBV2 and TRBJ1-5; D gene ambiguous. The CDR3 covers 16 residues. Trimming stripped 2 bases from V and 0 bases from J, with 11 bases between. Germline assignment: CDR1 SNHLY and CDR2 FYNNEI. The CDR3 coding sequence is TGTGCCAGCAGTGAAAGCCCTGCATATAGCAATCAGCCCCAGCATTTT. It translates to CASSESPAYSNQPQHF.

The V call is TRBV7-2, the J call TRBJ2-7; 9 bases are shared with TRBD1. V was clipped by 2 bases and J by 3 bases; unmatched bases: 11. Germline-derived CDR1 and CDR2 are SGHTA and FQGNSA. The CDR3 covers 17 residues. CDR3 DNA sequence: TGTGCCAGCAGCTTACCGACAGGGGGTGGGAATCGCTACGAGCAGTACTTC. As protein: CASSLPTGGGNRYEQYF.

The chain links TRBV5-1 to TRBJ1-6; 12 nucleotides align to TRBD1. Trimming cost V 5 bases and J 6 bases; bases outside gene matches: 6. Germline loops: CDR1 SGHRS, CDR2 YFSETQ. The CDR3 runs to 16 residues. For the CDR3, the DNA is TGCGCCAGCAGACCGGGACAGGGGGCGGGTAATTCACCCCTCCACTTT. Its protein product is CASRPGQGAGNSPLHF.

V and J are TRBV19 and TRBJ1-1; TRBD1 matches 9 bases. The germline gives CDR1 LNHDA, CDR2 SQIVND (reference sequence). There are 13 residues in the CDR3. V shed 5 bases and J 4 bases; nucleotides not matched to a gene: 2. In DNA form, the CDR3 reads TGTGCCAGTAGTTACAGGGGGCTCACTGAAGCTTTCTTT. Encoded protein: CASSYRGLTEAFF.

The genes are TRBV11-2 and TRBJ2-6; D is unclear. Germline V lookup: CDR1 SGHAT, CDR2 FQNNGV. The CDR3 totals 15 residues. Deletions cut 5 bases from V and 6 bases from J, with 14 bases between. The DNA of the CDR3 is TGTGCCAGCAGCCCTAGGTCGTACGAGGCCAACGTCCTGACTTTC. This codes for CASSPRSYEANVLTF.

The J gene is TRBJ1-6, the V gene TRBV4-3, with 8 bases lining up with TRBD1. J gave up 7 bases and V 0 bases, and 8 bases lay outside the gene matches. The length of the CDR3 is 17 residues. Germline loops: CDR1 LGHNA, CDR2 YSLEER. In DNA form, the CDR3 reads TGCGCCAGCAGCCAAGAGTCCCGGACAGGGAACAATTCACCCCTCCACTTT. It translates to CASSQESRTGNNSPLHF.

The gene calls are TRBV9 and TRBJ2-7, with TRBD2 identical over 9 bases. The CDR3 contains 14 residues. Germline V gene lookup returns CDR1 SGDLS and CDR2 YYNGEE. The J segment lost 6 bases and the V segment lost 3 bases, leaving 7 bases of the junction unmatched. The CDR3 DNA reads TGTGCCAGCAGCGAATCCGGGACTAGCAGCGAGCAGTACTTC. Translating it yields CASSESGTSSEQYF. The full variable domain, rest sourced from reference TRBV9 and TRBJ2-7, is DSGVTQTPKHLITATGQRVTLRCSPRSGDLSVYWYQQSLDQGLQFLIQYYNGEERAKGNILERFSAQQFPDLHSELNLSSLELGDSALYFCASSESGTSSEQYFGPGTRLTVT.

The V gene is TRBV19, the J gene TRBJ2-5; TRBD2 matches 11 bases. The V gene end was trimmed by 7 bases and the J gene end by 5 bases; junction bases not matched to a gene: 3. The CDR3 is 13 amino acids. Per the germline V gene, CDR1 is LNHDA and CDR2 is SQIVND (reference sequence). The CDR3 here is CASKLAGVETQYF. CDR3 sequence (DNA): TGTGCCAGTAAACTAGCGGGGGTTGAGACCCAGTACTTC.

The V gene is TRBV5-1, the J gene TRBJ2-7, with 9 bases fitting TRBD1. Germline CDR1 SGHRS, CDR2 YFSETQ. The CDR3 covers 14 residues. With 4 bases clipped from V and 3 bases from J, the junction kept 5 bases outside the gene matches. The CDR3 nucleotides read TGCGCCAGCAGCAGGGGACAGGGCCTCTACGAGCAGTACTTC. This codes for CASSRGQGLYEQYF.